This TCR beta chain was found in a study of shared clonotypes between healthy human individuals. Only in-frame clones appear in the TCRdb table, and some are missing; sequencing was by immunoSEQ multiplex PCR. Altogether 2,100,000 or so clones are present, more than 90% being singletons, with the ten largest covering approximately 0.13%. Comments on this clone: Its antigen is unknown.

Donors, healthy HIV-negative adults, lacked recent acute infections or vaccinations. Memory CD4+ cells were the fraction left after CD45RA+ naive selection. Study-level findings and limits: The study found lower generation probabilities in non-shared clonotypes than in those shared by all four donors. Donor clonotype sharing was expected to depend on sequencing depth.

Between the trimmed V and J ends, which lost 5 bases and 5 bases, there was a span of 15 bases. Germline V gene data show CDR1 as SEHNR and CDR2 as FQNEAQ (reference sequence). This CDR3 spans 14 amino acids. The gene calls are TRBV7-9 and TRBJ2-5; D possibly matches TRBD1 or TRBD2 (5 bases each). The sequence was collected from a man in his late teens or twenties in good health. The sequencing sample was made of naive CD4+ T cells sorted from blood. Specified subset: CD45RA+ positively selected. CDR3 nucleotides: TGTGCCAGCAGCCTGTCTCTCGGGGCGGAGACCCAGTACTTC. It encodes CASSLSLGAETQYF.